Listed below are T cell receptor beta chains from one sample, sequenced in a study of CD8+ T cells in alopecia areata. Data came from immunoSEQ multiplex PCR; TCRdb stores just in-frame clones and leaves some out. The repertoire holds approximately 180,000 clones, with about 70% as singletons. The sequencing here drew on CD8+ T cells sorted from blood, taken at week 0. The receptors shown here come from a human donor with alopecia areata. The CDR3 runs from the conserved cysteine through the conserved F or W. The D gene is left open where the match is weak. Size is stated for part of the rows, as once, few or many counts, or as a class when the clone is expanded.

J | D | size | V | DNA | CDR3
TRBJ1-5 | NA | few | TRBV19 | TGTGCCAGTAGAACCGGGACGGAGAATCAGCCCCAGCATTTT | CASRTGTENQPQHF
TRBJ1-5 | TRBD1 | NA | TRBV18 | TGTGCCAGCTCACCTAGCAGGGGGGTGTATAGTCAGCCCCAGCATTTT | CASSPSRGVYSQPQHF
TRBJ1-6 | NA | NA | TRBV27 | TGTGCCAGCCGAACCCCAAGCTCCTATAATTCACCCCTCCACTTT | CASRTPSSYNSPLHF
TRBJ2-4 | NA | few | TRBV2 | TGTGCCAGCAGTGGAAAAGAATTAAGCTTC | CASSGKELSF
TRBJ1-5 | NA | NA | TRBV29-1 | TGCAGCGTTGGCACAGGAGCAGATCAGCCCCAGCATTTT | CSVGTGADQPQHF
TRBJ2-3 | NA | few | TRBV14 | TGTGCCAGCAGCGAAAAAAGAGCAGCAGATACGCAGTATTTT | CASSEKRAADTQYF
TRBJ2-2 | NA | few | TRBV30 | TGTGCCTGGAGTGCCGGGACTTCTAACACCGGGGAGCTGTTTTTT | CAWSAGTSNTGELFF
TRBJ2-5 | NA | NA | TRBV4-2 | TGTGCCAGCAGCCAAGAAGCAGGGGACCAAGAGACCCAGTACTTC | CASSQEAGDQETQYF
TRBJ2-7 | NA | NA | TRBV27 | TGTGCCAGCTCACCCGGAGGGGCAGACAATCCCTACGAGCAGTACTTC | CASSPGGADNPYEQYF
TRBJ2-5 | NA | few | TRBV15 | TGTGCCACCAGCAGAGAGCAGGGCACAGAGACCCAGTACTTC | CATSREQGTETQYF
TRBJ2-7 | TRBD2 | NA | TRBV5-1 | TGCGCCAGCAGCTTGGTTACTAGCGGGGGTTCCTACGAGCAGTACTTC | CASSLVTSGGSYEQYF
TRBJ1-1 | NA | NA | TRBV30 | TGTGCCTGGAGTGATGGCCTGAACACTGAAGCTTTCTTT | CAWSDGLNTEAFF
TRBJ1-2 | NA | NA | TRBV13 | TGTGCCAGCAGCTCGGTACTTGAGGACTATGGCTACACCTTC | CASSSVLEDYGYTF
TRBJ2-3 | NA | NA | TRBV5-6 | TGTGCCAGCAGCTTGGGGGGGTCAGATACGCAGTATTTT | CASSLGGSDTQYF
TRBJ1-1 | NA | NA | TRBV30 | TGTGCCTGGAGACTGGGGGCCGGGAACCCTGAAGCTTTCTTT | CAWRLGAGNPEAFF
TRBJ2-5 | TRBD2 | NA | TRBV13 | TGTGCCAGCAGCTTAGGCCGTCTAGCGGGGGGGCCGGGAGAGACCCAGTACTTC | CASSLGRLAGGPGETQYF
TRBJ1-5 | NA | NA | TRBV19 | TGTGCCAGTAGGCCCAGGACAGCAAAGACGTATAGCAATCAGCCCCAGCATTTT | CASRPRTAKTYSNQPQHF
TRBJ2-7 | NA | few | TRBV9 | TGTGCCAGCAGCGTTACAGAACTCTCCTACGAGCAGTACTTC | CASSVTELSYEQYF
TRBJ1-5 | NA | NA | TRBV29-1 | TGCAGCGTAGAGACGGGGGGCAATCAGCCCCAGCATTTT | CSVETGGNQPQHF
TRBJ2-5 | NA | NA | TRBV11-2 | TGTGCCAGCAGGGGAAGGACAGCACAAGAGACCCAGTACTTC | CASRGRTAQETQYF
TRBJ2-7 | NA | few | TRBV2 | TGTGCCAGCAGTGAAGTGCGAGGGGTAGGGAACGAGCAGTACTTC | CASSEVRGVGNEQYF
TRBJ1-2 | NA | once | TRBV14 | TGTGCCAGCAGCCAAGATAAGGGGTTTCGGTATGGCTACACCTTC | CASSQDKGFRYGYTF
TRBJ2-7 | TRBD1 | NA | TRBV15 | TGTGCCACCAGCAGAGATGCCACAGGGGTCGAGCAGTACTTC | CATSRDATGVEQYF
TRBJ1-1 | NA | few | TRBV19 | TGTGCCAGTACTTGGTGGGGTACTGAAGCTTTCTTT | CASTWWGTEAFF
TRBJ2-1 | NA | few | TRBV29-1 | TGCAGCGTACCGGAGCAGTTCTTC | CSVPEQFF
TRBJ1-1 | NA | NA | TRBV30 | TGTGCCTGGAGCACCACTGAAGCTTTCTTT | CAWSTTEAFF
TRBJ2-3 | NA | NA | TRBV2 | TGTGCCAGCAGCGAACGGGGAGGAGATACGCAGTATTTT | CASSERGGDTQYF
TRBJ2-5 | NA | NA | TRBV25-1 | TGTGCCAGCAGTGGCCTGACAGAGGAGACCCAGTACTTC | CASSGLTEETQYF
TRBJ1-5 | NA | NA | TRBV19 | TGTGCCAGTAGTATCGGACGCGGGGGCCCTCAGCCCCAGCATTTT | CASSIGRGGPQPQHF
TRBJ2-5 | TRBD2 | NA | TRBV30 | TGTGCCTGGAGTGTACGGGGGGGAGGAGGAACCCGAGAGACCCAGTACTTC | CAWSVRGGGGTRETQYF
TRBJ2-3 | NA | few | TRBV6-5 | TGTGCCAGCAGTTACGGGGTAGCGTGGGGCACAGATACGCAGTATTTT | CASSYGVAWGTDTQYF
TRBJ1-2 | NA | few | TRBV25-1 | TGTGCCAGCAGTGGGGGAATTTGGGGGAAAGGCTACACCTTC | CASSGGIWGKGYTF
TRBJ2-1 | NA | NA | TRBV14 | TGTGCCAGCAGCCAAGGGTATGAGCAGTTCTTC | CASSQGYEQFF
TRBJ2-5 | NA | few | TRBV2 | TGTGCCAGCAGTGCAGTATCGGAGACCCAGTACTTC | CASSAVSETQYF
TRBJ2-7 | TRBD1 | NA | TRBV19 | TGTGCCAGTAGTATCGAAGGACAGGGCTCCTACGAGCAGTACTTC | CASSIEGQGSYEQYF
TRBJ2-7 | NA | NA | TRBV7-9 | TGTGCCAGCAGCTTAGCAGGGGCCGAGCAGTACTTC | CASSLAGAEQYF
TRBJ2-7 | NA | NA | TRBV13 | TGTGCCAGCAGCTTAGGCCCCTCCTACGAGCAGTACTTC | CASSLGPSYEQYF